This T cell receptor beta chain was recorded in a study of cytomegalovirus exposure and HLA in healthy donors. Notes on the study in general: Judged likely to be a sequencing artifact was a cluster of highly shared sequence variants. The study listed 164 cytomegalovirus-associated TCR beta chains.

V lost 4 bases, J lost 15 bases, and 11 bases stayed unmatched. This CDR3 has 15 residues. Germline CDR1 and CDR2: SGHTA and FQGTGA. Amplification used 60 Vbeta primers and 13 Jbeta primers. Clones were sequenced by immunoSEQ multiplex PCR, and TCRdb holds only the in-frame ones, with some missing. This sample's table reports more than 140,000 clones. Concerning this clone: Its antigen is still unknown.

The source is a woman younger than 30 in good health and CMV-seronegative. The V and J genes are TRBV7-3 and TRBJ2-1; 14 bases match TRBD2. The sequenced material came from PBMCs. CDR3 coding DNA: TGTGCCAGCAGCTCCGGGACTAGCGGGAGCCAACTCTCGTTCTTC. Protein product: CASSSGTSGSQLSFF. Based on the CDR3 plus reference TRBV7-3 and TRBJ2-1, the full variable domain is GAGVSQTPSNKVTEKGKYVELRCDPISGHTALYWYRQSLGQGPEFLIYFQGTGAADDSGLPNDRFFAVRPEGSVSTLKIQRTERGDSAVYLCASSSGTSGSQLSFFGPGTRLTVL.